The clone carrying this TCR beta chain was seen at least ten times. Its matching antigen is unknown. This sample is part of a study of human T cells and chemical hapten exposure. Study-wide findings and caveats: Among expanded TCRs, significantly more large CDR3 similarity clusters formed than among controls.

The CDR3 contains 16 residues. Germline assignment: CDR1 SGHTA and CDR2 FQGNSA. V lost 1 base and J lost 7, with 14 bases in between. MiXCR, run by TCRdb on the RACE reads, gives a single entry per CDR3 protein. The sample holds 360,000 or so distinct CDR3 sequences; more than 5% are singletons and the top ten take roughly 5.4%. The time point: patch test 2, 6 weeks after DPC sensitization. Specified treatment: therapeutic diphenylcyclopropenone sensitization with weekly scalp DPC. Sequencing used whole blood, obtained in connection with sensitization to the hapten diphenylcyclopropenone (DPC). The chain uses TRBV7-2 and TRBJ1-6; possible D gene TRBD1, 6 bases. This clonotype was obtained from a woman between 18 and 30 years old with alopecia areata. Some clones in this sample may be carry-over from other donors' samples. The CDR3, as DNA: TGTGCCAGCAGCTTAGGGGGCAGGGGTGGGAATTCACCCCTCCACTTT. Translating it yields CASSLGGRGGNSPLHF.